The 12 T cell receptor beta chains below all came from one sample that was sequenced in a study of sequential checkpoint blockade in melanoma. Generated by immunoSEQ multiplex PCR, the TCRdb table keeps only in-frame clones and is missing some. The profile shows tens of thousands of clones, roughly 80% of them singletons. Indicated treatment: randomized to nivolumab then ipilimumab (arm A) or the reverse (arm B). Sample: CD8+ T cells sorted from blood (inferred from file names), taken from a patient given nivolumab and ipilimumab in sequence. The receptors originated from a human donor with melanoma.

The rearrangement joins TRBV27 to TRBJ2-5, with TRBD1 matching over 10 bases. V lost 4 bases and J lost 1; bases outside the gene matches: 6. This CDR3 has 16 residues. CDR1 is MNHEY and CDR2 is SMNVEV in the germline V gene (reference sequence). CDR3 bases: TGTGCCAGCAGTTCCTCACGACAGGGGGCCCAAGAGACCCAGTACTTC. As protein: CASSSSRQGAQETQYF.

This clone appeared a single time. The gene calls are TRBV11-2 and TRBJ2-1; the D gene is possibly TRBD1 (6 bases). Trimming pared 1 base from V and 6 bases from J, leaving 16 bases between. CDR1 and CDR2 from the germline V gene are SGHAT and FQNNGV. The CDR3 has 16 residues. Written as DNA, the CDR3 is TGTGCCAGCAGCTTAGCCGGGGCAGGGGTAGGCAATGAGCAGTTCTTC. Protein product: CASSLAGAGVGNEQFF.

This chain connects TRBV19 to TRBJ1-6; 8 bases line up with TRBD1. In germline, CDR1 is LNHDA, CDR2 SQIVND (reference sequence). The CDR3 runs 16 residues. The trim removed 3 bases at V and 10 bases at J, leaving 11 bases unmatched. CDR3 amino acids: CASSISGTGGLSPLHF. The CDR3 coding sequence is TGTGCCAGTAGTATCTCGGGAACAGGGGGTTTGTCACCCCTCCACTTT.

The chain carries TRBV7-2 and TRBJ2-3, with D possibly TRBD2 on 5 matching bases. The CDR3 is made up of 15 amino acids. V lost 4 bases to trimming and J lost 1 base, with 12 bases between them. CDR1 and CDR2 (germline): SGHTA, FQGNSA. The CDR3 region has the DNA TGTGCCAGCAGCTCCTTCTGGCGGGGCACAGATACGCAGTATTTT. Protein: CASSSFWRGTDTQYF.

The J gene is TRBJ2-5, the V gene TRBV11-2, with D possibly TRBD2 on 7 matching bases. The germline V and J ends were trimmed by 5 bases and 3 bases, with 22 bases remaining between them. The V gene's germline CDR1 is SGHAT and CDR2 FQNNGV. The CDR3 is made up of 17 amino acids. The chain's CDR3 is CASSPGRAGRGKETQYF. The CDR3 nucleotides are TGTGCCAGCAGCCCCGGTCGGGCAGGGAGGGGGAAAGAGACCCAGTACTTC. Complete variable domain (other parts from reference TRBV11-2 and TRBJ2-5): EAGVAQSPRYKIIEKRQSVAFWCNPISGHATLYWYQQILGQGPKLLIQFQNNGVVDDSQLPKDRFSAERLKGVDSTLKIQPAKLEDSAVYLCASSPGRAGRGKETQYFGPGTRLLVL.

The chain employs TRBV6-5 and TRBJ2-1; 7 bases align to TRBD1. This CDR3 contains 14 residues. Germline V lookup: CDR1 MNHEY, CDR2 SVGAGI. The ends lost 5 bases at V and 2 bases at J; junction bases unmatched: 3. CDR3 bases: TGTGCCAGCAGTCGGGACAGAACCTACAATGAGCAGTTCTTC. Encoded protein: CASSRDRTYNEQFF.

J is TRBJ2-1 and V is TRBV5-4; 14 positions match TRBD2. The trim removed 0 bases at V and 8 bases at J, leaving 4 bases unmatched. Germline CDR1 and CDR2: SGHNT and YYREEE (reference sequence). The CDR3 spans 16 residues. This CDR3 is CASSLDPGLAGDEQFF. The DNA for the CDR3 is TGTGCCAGCAGCTTGGACCCGGGACTAGCGGGAGATGAGCAGTTCTTC.

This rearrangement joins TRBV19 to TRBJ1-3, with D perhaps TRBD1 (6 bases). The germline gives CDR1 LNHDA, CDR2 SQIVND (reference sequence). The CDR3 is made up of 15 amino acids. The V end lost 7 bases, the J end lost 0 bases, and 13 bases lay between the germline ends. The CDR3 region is CASTDRLSSGNTIYF. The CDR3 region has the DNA TGTGCCAGTACCGACAGGCTATCCTCTGGAAACACCATATATTTT.

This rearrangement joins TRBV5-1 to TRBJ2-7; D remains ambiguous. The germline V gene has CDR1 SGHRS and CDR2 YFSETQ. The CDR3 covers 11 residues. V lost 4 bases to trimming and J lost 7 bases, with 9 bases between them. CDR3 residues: CASSRGREQYF. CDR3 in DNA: TGCGCCAGCAGCCGCGGTAGGGAGCAGTACTTC.

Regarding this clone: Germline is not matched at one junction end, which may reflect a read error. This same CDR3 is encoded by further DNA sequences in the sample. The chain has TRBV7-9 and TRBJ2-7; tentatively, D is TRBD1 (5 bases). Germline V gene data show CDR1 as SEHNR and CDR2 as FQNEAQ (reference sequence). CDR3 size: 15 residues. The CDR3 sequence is CASSSNNRPPYEQYF. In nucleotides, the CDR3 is TGTGCTAGCAGCTCTAATAACAGGCCTCCCTACGAGCAGTACTTC.

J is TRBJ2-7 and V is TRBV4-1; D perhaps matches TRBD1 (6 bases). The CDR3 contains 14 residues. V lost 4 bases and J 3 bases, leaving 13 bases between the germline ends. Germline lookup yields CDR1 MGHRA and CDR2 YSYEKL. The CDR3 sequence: CASSLGTFVYEQYF. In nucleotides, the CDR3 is TGCGCCAGCAGCCTGGGGACATTCGTCTACGAGCAGTACTTC.

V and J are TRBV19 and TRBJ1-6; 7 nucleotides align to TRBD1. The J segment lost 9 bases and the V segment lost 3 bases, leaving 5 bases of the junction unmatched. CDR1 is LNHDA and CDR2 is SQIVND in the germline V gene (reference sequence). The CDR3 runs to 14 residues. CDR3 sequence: CASSIGTVSSPLHF. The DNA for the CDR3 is TGTGCCAGTAGTATTGGGACAGTCTCTTCACCCCTCCACTTT.